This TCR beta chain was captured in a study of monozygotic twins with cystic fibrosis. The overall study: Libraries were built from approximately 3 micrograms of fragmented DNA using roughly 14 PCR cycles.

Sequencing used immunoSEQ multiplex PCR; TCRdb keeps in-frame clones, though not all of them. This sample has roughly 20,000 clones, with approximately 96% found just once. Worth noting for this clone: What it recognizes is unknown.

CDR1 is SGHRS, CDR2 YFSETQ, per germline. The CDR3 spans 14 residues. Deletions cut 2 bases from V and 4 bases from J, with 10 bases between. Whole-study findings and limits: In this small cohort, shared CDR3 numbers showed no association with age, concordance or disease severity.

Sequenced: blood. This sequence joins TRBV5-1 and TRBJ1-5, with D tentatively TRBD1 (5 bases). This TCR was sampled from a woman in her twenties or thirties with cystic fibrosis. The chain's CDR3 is CASSFGGQNQPQHF. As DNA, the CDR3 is TGCGCCAGCAGCTTCGGCGGACAAAATCAGCCCCAGCATTTT. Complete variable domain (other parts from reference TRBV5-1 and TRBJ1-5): KAGVTQTPRYLIKTRGQQVTLSCSPISGHRSVSWYQQTPGQGLQFLFEYFSETQRNKGNFPGRFSGRQFSNSRSEMNVSTLELGDSALYLCASSFGGQNQPQHFGDGTRLSIL.